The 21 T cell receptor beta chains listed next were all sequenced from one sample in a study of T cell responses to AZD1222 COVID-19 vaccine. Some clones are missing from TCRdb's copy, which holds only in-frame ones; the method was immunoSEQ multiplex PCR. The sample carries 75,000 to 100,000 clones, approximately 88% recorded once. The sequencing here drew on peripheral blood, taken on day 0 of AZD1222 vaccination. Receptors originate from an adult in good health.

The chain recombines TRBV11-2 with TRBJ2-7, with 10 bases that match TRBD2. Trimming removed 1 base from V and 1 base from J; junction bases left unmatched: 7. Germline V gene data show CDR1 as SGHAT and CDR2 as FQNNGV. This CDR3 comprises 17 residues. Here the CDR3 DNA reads TGTGCCAGCAGCTTAGTAACGGCTAGCGGGAGTTCCTACGAGCAGTACTTC. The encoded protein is CASSLVTASGSSYEQYF.

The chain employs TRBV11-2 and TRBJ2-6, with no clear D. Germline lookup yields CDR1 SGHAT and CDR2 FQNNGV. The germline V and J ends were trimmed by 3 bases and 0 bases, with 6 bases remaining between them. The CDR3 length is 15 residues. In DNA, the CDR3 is TGTGCCAGCAGCTTTGTCGCCTCTGGGGCCAACGTCCTGACTTTC. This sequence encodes CASSFVASGANVLTF.

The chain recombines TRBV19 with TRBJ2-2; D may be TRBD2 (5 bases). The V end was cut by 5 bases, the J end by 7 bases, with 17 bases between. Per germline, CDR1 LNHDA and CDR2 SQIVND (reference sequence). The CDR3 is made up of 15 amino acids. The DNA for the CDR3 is TGTGCCAGTAGTGCGAGGGATGGGTATAACGGGGAGCTGTTTTTT. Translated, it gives CASSARDGYNGELFF.

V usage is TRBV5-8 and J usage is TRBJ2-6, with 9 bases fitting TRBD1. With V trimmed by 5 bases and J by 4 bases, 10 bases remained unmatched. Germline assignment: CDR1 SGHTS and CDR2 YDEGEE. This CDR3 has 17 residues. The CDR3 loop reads CASSSGQGWSGANVLTF. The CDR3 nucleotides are TGTGCCAGCAGTTCGGGACAGGGTTGGTCGGGGGCCAACGTCCTGACTTTC.

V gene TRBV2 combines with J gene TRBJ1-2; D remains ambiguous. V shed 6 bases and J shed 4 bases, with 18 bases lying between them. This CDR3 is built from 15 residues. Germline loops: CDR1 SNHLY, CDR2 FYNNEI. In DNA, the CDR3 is TGTGCCAGCAGCCTTGGCGGTCGATTAACCTATGGCTACACCTTC. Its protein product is CASSLGGRLTYGYTF.

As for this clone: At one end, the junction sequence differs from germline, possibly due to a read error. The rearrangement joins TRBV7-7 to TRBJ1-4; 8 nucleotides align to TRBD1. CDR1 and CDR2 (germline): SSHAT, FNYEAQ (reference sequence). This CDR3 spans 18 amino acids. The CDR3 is CASSLVFQGALLNEKLFF. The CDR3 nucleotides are TGTGCTAGCAGCTTAGTCTTTCAGGGGGCTTTGCTTAATGAAAAACTGTTTTTT. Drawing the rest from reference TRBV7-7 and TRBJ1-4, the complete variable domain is GAGVSQSPRYKVTKRGQDVTLRCDPISSHATLYWYQQALGQGPEFLTYFNYEAQPDKSGLPSDRFSAERPEGSISTLTIQRTEQRDSAMYRCASSLVFQGALLNEKLFFGSGTQLSVL.

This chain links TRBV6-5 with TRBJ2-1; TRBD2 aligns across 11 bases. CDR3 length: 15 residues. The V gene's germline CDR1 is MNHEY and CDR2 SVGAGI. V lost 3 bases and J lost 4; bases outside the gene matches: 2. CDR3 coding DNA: TGTGCCAGCAGTTATGGGACTAGCGGATACAATGAGCAGTTCTTC. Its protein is CASSYGTSGYNEQFF.

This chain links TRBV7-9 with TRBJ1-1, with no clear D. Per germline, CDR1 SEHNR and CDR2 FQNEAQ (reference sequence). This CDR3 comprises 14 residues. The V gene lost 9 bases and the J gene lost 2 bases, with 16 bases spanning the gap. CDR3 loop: CASGVSSLNTEAFF. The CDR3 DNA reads TGTGCCAGTGGGGTCTCTTCCCTTAACACTGAAGCTTTCTTT.

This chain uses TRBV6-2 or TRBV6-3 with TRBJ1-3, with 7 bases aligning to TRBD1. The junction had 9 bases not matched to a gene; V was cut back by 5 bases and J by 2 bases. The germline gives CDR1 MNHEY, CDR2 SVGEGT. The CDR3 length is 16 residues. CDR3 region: CASSRVRTGAGNTIYF. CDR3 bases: TGTGCCAGCAGTCGCGTCCGCACAGGGGCTGGAAACACCATATATTTT.

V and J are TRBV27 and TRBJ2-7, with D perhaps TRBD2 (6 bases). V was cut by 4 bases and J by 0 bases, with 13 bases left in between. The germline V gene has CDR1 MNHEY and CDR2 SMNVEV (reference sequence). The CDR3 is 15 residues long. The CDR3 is CASSYTGLRSYEQYF. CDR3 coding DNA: TGTGCCAGCAGTTATACAGGACTACGCTCCTACGAGCAGTACTTC.

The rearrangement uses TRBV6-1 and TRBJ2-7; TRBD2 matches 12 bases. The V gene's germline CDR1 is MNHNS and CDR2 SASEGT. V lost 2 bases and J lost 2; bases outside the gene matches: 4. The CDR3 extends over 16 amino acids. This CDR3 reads CASSESLAGGTYEQYF. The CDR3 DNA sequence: TGTGCCAGCAGTGAAAGCCTAGCGGGAGGGACCTACGAGCAGTACTTC.

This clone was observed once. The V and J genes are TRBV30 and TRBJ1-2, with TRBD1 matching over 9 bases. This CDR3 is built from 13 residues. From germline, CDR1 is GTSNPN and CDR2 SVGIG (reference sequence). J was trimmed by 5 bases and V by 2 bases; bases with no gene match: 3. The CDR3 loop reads CAWSSDRGYGYTF. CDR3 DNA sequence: TGTGCCTGGAGTTCGGACAGGGGATATGGCTACACCTTC. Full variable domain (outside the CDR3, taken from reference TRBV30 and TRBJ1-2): SQTIHQWPATLVQPVGSPLSLECTVEGTSNPNLYWYRQAAGRGLQLLFYSVGIGQISSEVPQNLSASRPQDRQFILSSKKLLLSDSGFYLCAWSSDRGYGYTFGSGTRLTVV.

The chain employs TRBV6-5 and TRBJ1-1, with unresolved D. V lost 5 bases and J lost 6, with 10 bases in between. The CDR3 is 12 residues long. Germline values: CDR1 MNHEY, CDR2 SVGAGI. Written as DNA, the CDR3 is TGTGCCAGCAGTCGTGCACGAGCTGAAGCTTTCTTT. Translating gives CASSRARAEAFF.

The CDR3 DNA reads TGCGCCAGCAGCGGAGCGGGAGGGCCCGGGGATACGCAGTATTTT. This encodes CASSGAGGPGDTQYF. The rearrangement links TRBV5-1 to TRBJ2-3; 10 bases are shared with TRBD2. Germline V gene data show CDR1 as SGHRS and CDR2 as YFSETQ. This CDR3 has 15 amino acids. V lost 4 bases, J lost 6 bases, and 8 bases stayed unmatched.

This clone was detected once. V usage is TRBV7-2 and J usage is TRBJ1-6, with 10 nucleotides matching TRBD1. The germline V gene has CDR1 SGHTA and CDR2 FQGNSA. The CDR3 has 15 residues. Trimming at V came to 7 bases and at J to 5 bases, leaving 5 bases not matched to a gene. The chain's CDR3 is CASKRDRGHNSPLHF. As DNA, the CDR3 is TGTGCCAGCAAAAGGGACAGGGGACATAATTCACCCCTCCACTTT.

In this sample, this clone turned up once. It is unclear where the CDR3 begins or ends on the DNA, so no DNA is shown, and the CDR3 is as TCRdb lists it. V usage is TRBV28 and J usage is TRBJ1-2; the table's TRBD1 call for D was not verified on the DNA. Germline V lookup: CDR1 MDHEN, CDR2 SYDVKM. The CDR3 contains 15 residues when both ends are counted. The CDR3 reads CASSSSDRGLYGYTF.

The chain's CDR3 is CASSEETQPQHF. CDR3 coding DNA: TGTGCCAGCAGTGAGGAGACGCAGCCCCAGCATTTT. This rearrangement joins TRBV2 to TRBJ1-5; D is unresolved. This CDR3 is 12 amino acids long. Trimming stripped 3 bases from V and 7 bases from J, with 7 bases between. Germline V gene data show CDR1 as SNHLY and CDR2 as FYNNEI. Full variable domain (missing parts from reference TRBV2 and TRBJ1-5): EPEVTQTPSHQVTQMGQEVILRCVPISNHLYFYWYRQILGQKVEFLVSFYNNEISEKSEIFDDQFSVERPDGSNFTLKIRSTKLEDSAMYFCASSEETQPQHFGDGTRLSIL.

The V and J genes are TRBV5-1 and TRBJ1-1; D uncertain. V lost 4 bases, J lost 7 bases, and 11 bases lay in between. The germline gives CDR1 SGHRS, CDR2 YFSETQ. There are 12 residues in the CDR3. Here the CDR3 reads CASSQSRNEAFF. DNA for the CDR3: TGCGCCAGCAGCCAGAGCCGGAATGAAGCTTTCTTT.

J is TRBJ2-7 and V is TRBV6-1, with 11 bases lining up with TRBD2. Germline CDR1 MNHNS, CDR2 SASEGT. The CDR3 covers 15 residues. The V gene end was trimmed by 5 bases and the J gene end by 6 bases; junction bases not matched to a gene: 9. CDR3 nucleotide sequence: TGTGCCAGCAGTAATTTAGCGGGAGGGCCTGCCGAGCAGTACTTC. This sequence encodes CASSNLAGGPAEQYF.

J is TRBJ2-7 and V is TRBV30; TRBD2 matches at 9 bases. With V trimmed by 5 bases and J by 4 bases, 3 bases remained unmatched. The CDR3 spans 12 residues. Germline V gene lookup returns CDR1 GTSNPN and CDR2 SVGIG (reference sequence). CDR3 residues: CAWRLAEYEQYF. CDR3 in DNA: TGTGCCTGGCGACTAGCGGAATACGAGCAGTACTTC.

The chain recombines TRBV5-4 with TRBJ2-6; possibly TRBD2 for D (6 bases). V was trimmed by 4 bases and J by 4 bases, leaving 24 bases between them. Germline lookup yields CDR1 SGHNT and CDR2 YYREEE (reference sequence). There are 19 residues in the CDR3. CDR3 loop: CASSAEAGPRGIGANVLTF. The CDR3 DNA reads TGTGCCAGCAGCGCAGAGGCGGGACCCCGCGGGATAGGGGCCAACGTCCTGACTTTC.